The T cell receptor beta chain under discussion was sequenced for a study of T cells in Graves' hyperthyroidism and ophthalmopathy. This CDR3 spans 16 amino acids. V was pared by 5 bases and J by 4 bases, with 9 bases of the junction left unmatched. Amplification yielded TCR beta CDR3 regions, with RNA transcripts as the source. The study used the HTBI primer set for a first-round RT-PCR of the TCR CDR3. TCRdb ran MiXCR on the multiplex PCR reads and lists one entry per CDR3 protein. The table has about 840,000 distinct CDR3 sequences, approximately 40% seen once. The J gene is TRBJ1-3, the V gene TRBV12-3 or TRBV12-4; 9 positions agree with TRBD1. The specimen was blood. The clonotype originates from a man aged 18 to 30 with Graves' hyperthyroidism. For the CDR3, the DNA is TGTGCCAGCAGTCTCACACAGGGGGCAGCGGGAAACACCATATATTTT. Translation: CASSLTQGAAGNTIYF.